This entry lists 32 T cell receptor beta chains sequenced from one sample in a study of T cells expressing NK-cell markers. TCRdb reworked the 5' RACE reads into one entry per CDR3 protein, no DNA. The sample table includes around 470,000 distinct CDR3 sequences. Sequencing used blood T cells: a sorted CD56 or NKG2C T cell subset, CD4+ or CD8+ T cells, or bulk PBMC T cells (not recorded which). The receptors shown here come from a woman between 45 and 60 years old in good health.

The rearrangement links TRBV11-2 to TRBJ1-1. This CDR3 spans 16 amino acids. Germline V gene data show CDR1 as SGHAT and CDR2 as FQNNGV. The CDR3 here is CASSLVGPKMNTEAFF. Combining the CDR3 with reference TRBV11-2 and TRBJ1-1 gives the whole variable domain EAGVAQSPRYKIIEKRQSVAFWCNPISGHATLYWYQQILGQGPKLLIQFQNNGVVDDSQLPKDRFSAERLKGVDSTLKIQPAKLEDSAVYLCASSLVGPKMNTEAFFGQGTRLTVV.

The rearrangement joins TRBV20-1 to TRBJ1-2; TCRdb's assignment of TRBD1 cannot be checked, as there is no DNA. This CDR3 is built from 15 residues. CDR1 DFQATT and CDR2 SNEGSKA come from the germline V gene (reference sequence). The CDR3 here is CSAREPGQGDYGYTF.

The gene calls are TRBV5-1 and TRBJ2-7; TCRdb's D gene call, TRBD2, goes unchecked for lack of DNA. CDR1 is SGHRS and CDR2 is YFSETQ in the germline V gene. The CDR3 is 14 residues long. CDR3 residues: CASSPTSGRYEQYF. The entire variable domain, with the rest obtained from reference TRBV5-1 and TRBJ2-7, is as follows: KAGVTQTPRYLIKTRGQQVTLSCSPISGHRSVSWYQQTPGQGLQFLFEYFSETQRNKGNFPGRFSGRQFSNSRSEMNVSTLELGDSALYLCASSPTSGRYEQYFGPGTRLTVT.

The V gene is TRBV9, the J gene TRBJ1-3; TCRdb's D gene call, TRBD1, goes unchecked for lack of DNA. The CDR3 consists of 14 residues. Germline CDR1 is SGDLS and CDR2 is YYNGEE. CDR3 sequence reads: CASSPRTGRDTIYF.

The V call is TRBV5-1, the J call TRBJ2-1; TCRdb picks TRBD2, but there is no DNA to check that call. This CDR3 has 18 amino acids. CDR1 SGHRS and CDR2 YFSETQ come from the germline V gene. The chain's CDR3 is CASSLGRLALSSYNEQFF. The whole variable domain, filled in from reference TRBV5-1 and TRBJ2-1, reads KAGVTQTPRYLIKTRGQQVTLSCSPISGHRSVSWYQQTPGQGLQFLFEYFSETQRNKGNFPGRFSGRQFSNSRSEMNVSTLELGDSALYLCASSLGRLALSSYNEQFFGPGTRLTVL.

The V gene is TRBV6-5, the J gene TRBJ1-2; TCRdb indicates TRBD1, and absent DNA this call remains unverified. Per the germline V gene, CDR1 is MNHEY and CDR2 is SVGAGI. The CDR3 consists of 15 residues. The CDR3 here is CASSYSGTGGIGYTF.

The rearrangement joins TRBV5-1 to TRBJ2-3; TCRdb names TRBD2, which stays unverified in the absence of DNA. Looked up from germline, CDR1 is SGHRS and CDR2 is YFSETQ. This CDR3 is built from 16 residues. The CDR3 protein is CASNRRAAGVQDTQYF.

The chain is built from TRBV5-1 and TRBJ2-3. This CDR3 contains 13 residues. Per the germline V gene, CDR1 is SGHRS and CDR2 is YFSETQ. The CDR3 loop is CASSELLGDTQYF.

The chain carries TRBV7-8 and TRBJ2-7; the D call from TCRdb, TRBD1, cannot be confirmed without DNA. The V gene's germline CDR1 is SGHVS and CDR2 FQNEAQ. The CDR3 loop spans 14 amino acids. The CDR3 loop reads CASGRTGLYYEQYF.

The CDR3: CASSGVSLLNTEAFF. The genes are TRBV9 and TRBJ1-1. This CDR3 is 15 amino acids long. Germline V CDR1 and CDR2: SGDLS, YYNGEE. Full variable domain (outside the CDR3, taken from reference TRBV9 and TRBJ1-1): DSGVTQTPKHLITATGQRVTLRCSPRSGDLSVYWYQQSLDQGLQFLIQYYNGEERAKGNILERFSAQQFPDLHSELNLSSLELGDSALYFCASSGVSLLNTEAFFGQGTRLTVV.

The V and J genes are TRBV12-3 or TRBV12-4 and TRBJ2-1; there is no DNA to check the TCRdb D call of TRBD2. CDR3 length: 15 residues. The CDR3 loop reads CASSPGRELSNEQFF.

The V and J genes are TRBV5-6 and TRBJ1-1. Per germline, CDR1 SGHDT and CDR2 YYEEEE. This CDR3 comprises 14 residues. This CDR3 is CASSFAQGNTEAFF.

The chain's CDR3 is CASFNGAVAGNTIYF. The rearrangement links TRBV6-5 to TRBJ1-3; TCRdb returns TRBD1, unconfirmable since there is no DNA. CDR3 length equals 15 residues. CDR1 and CDR2 from the germline V gene are MNHEY and SVGAGI.

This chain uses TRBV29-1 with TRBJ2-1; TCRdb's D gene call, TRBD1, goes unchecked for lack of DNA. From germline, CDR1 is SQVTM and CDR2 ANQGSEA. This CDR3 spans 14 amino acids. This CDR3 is CSVRNGGAYNEQFF.

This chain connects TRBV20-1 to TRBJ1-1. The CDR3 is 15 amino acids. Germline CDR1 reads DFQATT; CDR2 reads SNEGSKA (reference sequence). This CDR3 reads CSARDLGFPNTEAFF.

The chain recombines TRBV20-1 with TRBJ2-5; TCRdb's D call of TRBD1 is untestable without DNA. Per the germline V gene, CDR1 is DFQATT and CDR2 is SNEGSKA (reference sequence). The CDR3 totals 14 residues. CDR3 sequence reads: CSAPLSALGGTQYF.

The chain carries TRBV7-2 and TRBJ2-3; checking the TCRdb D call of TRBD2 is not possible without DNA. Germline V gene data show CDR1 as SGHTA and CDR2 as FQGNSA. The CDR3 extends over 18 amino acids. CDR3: CASSTILASVPTTDTQYF. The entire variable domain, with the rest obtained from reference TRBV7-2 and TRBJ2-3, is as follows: GAGVSQSPSNKVTEKGKDVELRCDPISGHTALYWYRQSLGQGLEFLIYFQGNSAPDKSGLPSDRFSAERTGGSVSTLTIQRTQQEDSAVYLCASSTILASVPTTDTQYFGPGTRLTVL.

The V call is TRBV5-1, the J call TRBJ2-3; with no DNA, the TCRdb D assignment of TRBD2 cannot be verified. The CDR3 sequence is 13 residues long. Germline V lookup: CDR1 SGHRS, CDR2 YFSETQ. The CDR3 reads CASSHSPQDTQYF.

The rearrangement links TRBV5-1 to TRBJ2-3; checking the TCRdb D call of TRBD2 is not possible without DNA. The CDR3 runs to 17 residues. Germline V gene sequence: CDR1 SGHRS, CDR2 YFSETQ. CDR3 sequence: CASSTGLAGATADTQYF.

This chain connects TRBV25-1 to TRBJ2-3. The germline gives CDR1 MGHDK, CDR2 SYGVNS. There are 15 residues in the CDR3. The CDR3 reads CASSDSGLLEDTQYF.

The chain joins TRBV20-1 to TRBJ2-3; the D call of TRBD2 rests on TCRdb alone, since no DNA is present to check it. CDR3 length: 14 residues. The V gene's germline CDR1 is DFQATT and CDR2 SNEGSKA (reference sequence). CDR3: CSARASGSVDTQYF.

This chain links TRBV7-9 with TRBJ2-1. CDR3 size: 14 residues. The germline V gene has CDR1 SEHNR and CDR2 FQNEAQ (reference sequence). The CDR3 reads CASSSKILYNEQFF.

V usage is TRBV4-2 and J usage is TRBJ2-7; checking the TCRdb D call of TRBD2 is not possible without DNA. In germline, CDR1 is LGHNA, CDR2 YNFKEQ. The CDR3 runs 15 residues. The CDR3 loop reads CASSQWREGVYEQYF.

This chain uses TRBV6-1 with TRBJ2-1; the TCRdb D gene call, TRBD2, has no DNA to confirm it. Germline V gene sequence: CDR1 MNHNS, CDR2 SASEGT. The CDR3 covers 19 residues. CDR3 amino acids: CASKRPGLPGPTSHNEQFF.

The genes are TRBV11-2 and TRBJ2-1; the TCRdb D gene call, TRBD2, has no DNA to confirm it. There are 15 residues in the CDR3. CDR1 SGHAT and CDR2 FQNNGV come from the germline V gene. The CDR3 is CASSSHRLAGGEQFF.

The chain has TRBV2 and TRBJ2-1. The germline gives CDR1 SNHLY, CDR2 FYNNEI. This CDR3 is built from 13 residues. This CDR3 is CASRGDSPNEQFF.

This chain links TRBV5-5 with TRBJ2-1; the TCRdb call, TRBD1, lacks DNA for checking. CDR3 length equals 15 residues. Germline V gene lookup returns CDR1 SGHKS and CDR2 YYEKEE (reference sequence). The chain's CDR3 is CASSLASQGIYEQFF.

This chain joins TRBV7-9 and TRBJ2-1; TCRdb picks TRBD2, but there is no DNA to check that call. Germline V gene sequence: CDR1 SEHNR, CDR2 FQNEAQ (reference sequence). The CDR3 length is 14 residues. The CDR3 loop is CASSTWEGINEQFF.

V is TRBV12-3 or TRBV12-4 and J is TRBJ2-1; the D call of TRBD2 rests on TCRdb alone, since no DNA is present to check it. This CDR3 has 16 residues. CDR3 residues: CASSFSRLAGGVVQFF.

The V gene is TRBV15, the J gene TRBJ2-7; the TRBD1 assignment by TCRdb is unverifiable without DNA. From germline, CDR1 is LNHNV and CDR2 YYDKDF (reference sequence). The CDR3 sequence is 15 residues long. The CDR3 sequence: CATSRDRTGSYEQYF.

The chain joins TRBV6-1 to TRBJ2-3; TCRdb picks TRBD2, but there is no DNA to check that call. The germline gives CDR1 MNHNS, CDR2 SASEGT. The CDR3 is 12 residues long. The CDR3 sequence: CASSERAGTQYF.

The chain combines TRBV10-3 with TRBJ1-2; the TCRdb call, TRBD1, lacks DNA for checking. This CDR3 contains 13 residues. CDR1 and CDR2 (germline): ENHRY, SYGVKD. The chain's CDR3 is CAIMGYREYGYTF.